These T cell receptor beta chains were read from a single sample in a study of T cell changes during pregnancy in multiple sclerosis. Here immunoSEQ multiplex PCR was the method, and the copy in TCRdb shows in-frame clones only, minus some. Here the sample spans 85,000 to 130,000 clones, 90% to 95% being singletons. The sample consisted of peripheral blood, taken before pregnancy. The receptors were sampled from a female donor with multiple sclerosis, enrolled in a pregnancy study. Both conserved end residues are part of each CDR3.

TRBV18	CASSPSIGLAAPYEQYF
TRBV29-1	CSVAHWTSGNYEQYF
TRBV27	CASSWSTGGATNEKLFF
TRBV30	CAWRGQGLSEAFF
TRBV2	CASSSGDDYGYTF
TRBV25-1	CASKRQGEAFF
TRBV28	CASSRDRVYEQYF
TRBV5-4	CASSLGASGRAAGELFF
TRBV5-4	CASSVGGGEAFF
TRBV5-1	CASSPVLAGGGRDTQYF
TRBV6-6	CASSLSGRALEEQFF
TRBV6-1	CASSELREQYF
TRBV11-2	CASSVTGTGGDEQYF
TRBV9	CASSVAGGSVSEAFF